The 2 T cell receptor beta chains listed next were all sequenced from one sample in a study of T cells in Graves' hyperthyroidism and ophthalmopathy. TCR beta CDR3 regions were amplified from RNA transcripts. The HTBI set primed first-round TCR CDR3 RT-PCR. TCRdb reanalysed the multiplex PCR reads using MiXCR and keeps one entry per CDR3 protein. The sample holds some 570,000 distinct CDR3 sequences, roughly 15% seen once. Sequencing input: blood. These receptor sequences come from a woman aged 18 to 35 with Graves' ophthalmopathy.

This clonotype was picked up a small number of times. The J gene is TRBJ1-2, the V gene TRBV12-3 or TRBV12-4; perhaps TRBD1 as D (5 bases). The CDR3 is 17 residues long. Trimming left V 6 bases short and J 4 bases short, with 24 bases between. This CDR3 is CASSRTAGGIGSYGYTF. As DNA, the CDR3 is TGTGCCAGCAGCCGAACCGCTGGGGGGATTGGATCCTATGGCTACACCTTC.

This chain uses TRBV30 with TRBJ2-2, with D perhaps assigned TRBD1 or TRBD2 (6 bases each). The CDR3 spans 15 residues. V lost 0 bases, J lost 3 bases, and 11 bases lay in between. Germline values: CDR1 GTSNPN, CDR2 SVGIG (reference sequence). CDR3 sequence (DNA): TGTGCCTGGAGTGTACCCCGGGGGCACACCGGGGAGCTGTTTTTT. Protein sequence: CAWSVPRGHTGELFF.